The source of this TCR beta chain is a study of human T cells and chemical hapten exposure. MiXCR was run by TCRdb on the RACE reads, yielding one entry per CDR3 protein. The sample consists of under 70,000 distinct CDR3 sequences, over 9% of them appearing once. This clonotype appeared a few times. Trimming cost V 8 bases and J 3 bases, with 15 bases left between them. Per germline, CDR1 LNHNV and CDR2 YYDKDF (reference sequence). The length of the CDR3 is 14 residues. Time point given: pre-sensitization, week 0. Treatment: therapeutic diphenylcyclopropenone sensitization with weekly scalp DPC. Specimen: whole blood, collected in connection with sensitization to the hapten diphenylcyclopropenone (DPC). The TCR was taken from a woman in her thirties or forties with alopecia areata. Some clones in this sample may be carry-over from other donors' samples. The V and J genes are TRBV15 and TRBJ2-3; TRBD2 might be the D (6 bases). The CDR3 reads CATLGTGRTDTQYF. The CDR3 DNA reads TGTGCCACCCTGGGGACGGGGAGGACAGATACGCAGTATTTT.